These 3 T cell receptor beta chains came from one sample sequenced in a study of blood T cell repertoires in COVID-19. Assay used: immunoSEQ multiplex PCR; TCRdb lists only in-frame clones, some missing. The repertoire consists of 180,000 or so clones, with 80% to 90% occurring once and the leading ten covering about an eighth. Material: peripheral blood. The receptors were gathered from a woman older than 75 with COVID-19, enrolled during active disease.

The chain couples TRBV4-1 to TRBJ2-7; 10 bases are a match to TRBD2. The CDR3 has 16 amino acids. CDR1 is MGHRA, CDR2 YSYEKL, per germline. The ends lost 0 bases at V and 11 bases at J; junction bases unmatched: 13. The CDR3 is CASSQDMGSGRRLEYF. CDR3 bases: TGCGCCAGCAGCCAAGATATGGGTAGCGGGAGGAGATTGGAGTACTTC.

This chain joins TRBV2 and TRBJ1-6; D might be TRBD1 (6 bases). V was trimmed by 2 bases and J by 9 bases, leaving 20 bases between them. There are 17 residues in the CDR3. Germline V gene sequence: CDR1 SNHLY, CDR2 FYNNEI. In nucleotides, the CDR3 is TGTGCCAGCAGTGAATGGGAGCCTATCAGGGGTAGTTCACCCCTCCACTTT. This codes for CASSEWEPIRGSSPLHF.

This rearrangement joins TRBV9 to TRBJ2-1; 8 positions match TRBD2. After removal of 0 bases from V and 7 bases from J, the junction contained 6 bases not matched to a gene. Looked up from germline, CDR1 is SGDLS and CDR2 is YYNGEE. The CDR3 is made up of 15 amino acids. In nucleotides, the CDR3 is TGTGCCAGCAGCGTAGCGACTAGCGATCGGAATGAGCAGTTCTTC. Protein: CASSVATSDRNEQFF.